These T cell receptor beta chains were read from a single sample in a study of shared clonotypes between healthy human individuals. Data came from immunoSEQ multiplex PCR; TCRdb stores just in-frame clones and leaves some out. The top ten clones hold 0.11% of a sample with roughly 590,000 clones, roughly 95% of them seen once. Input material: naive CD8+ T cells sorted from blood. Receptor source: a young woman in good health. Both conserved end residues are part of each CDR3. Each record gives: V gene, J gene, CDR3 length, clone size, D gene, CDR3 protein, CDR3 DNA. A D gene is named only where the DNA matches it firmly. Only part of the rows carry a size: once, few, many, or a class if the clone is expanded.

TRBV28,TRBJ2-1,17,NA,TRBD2,CASSLTSGPSSYNEQFF,TGTGCCAGCAGTTTGACTAGCGGACCTTCCTCCTACAATGAGCAGTTCTTC
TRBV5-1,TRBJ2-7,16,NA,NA,CASSLRPIGEPHEQYF,TGCGCCAGCAGCTTGCGGCCGATAGGGGAGCCCCACGAGCAGTACTTC
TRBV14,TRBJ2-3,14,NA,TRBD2,CASSPLAGGDTQYF,TGTGCCAGCAGCCCGTTAGCGGGGGGGGATACGCAGTATTTT
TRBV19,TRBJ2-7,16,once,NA,CASSSPPGRSSYEQYF,TGTGCCAGTAGTTCTCCGCCGGGACGAAGCTCCTACGAGCAGTACTTC
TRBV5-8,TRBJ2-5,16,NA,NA,CASSLSPGHIQETQYF,TGTGCCAGCAGCCTCTCTCCGGGACACATCCAAGAGACCCAGTACTTC
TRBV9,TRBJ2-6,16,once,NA,CASSVDHHSGANVLTF,TGTGCCAGCAGCGTAGACCACCACTCTGGGGCCAACGTCCTGACTTTC
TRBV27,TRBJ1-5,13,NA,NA,CASSLNSGGPQHF,TGTGCCAGCAGTTTAAACTCGGGAGGGCCCCAGCATTTT
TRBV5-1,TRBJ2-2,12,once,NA,CASSSLTGELFF,TGCGCCAGCAGCTCCCTAACCGGGGAGCTGTTTTTT
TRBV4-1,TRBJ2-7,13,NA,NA,CASSQENTYEQYF,TGCGCCAGCAGCCAAGAAAATACCTACGAGCAGTACTTC
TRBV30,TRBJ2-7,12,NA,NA,CAWSPRGHEQYF,TGTGCCTGGAGTCCTAGAGGCCACGAGCAGTACTTC
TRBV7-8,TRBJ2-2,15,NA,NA,CASSLAEGGGGELFF,TGTGCCAGCAGCTTAGCGGAGGGAGGTGGCGGGGAGCTGTTTTTT
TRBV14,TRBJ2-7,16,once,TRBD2,CASSQGEGGPNYEQYF,TGTGCCAGCAGCCAAGGAGAGGGAGGGCCTAATTACGAGCAGTACTTC
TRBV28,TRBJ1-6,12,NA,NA,CASSFGGGPLHF,TGTGCCAGCAGTTTTGGGGGAGGACCCCTCCACTTT
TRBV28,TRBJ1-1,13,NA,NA,CASSLWRNTEAFF,TGTGCCAGCAGTTTATGGAGGAACACTGAAGCTTTCTTT
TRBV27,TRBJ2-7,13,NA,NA,CASSFGTGYEQYF,TGTGCCAGCAGTTTTGGGACTGGCTACGAGCAGTACTTC
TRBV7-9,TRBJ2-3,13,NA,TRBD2,CASSPTAGVTQYF,TGTGCCAGCAGCCCTACGGCGGGGGTTACGCAGTATTTT
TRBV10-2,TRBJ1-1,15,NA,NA,CASSEMGRLNTEAFF,TGCGCCAGCAGTGAGATGGGCCGGTTGAACACTGAAGCTTTCTTT
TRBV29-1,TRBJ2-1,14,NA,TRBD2,CSVERAGGGNEQFF,TGCAGCGTTGAACGGGCGGGAGGGGGCAATGAGCAGTTCTTC
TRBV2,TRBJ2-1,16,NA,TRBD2,CASSEASGGLGNEQFF,TGTGCCAGCAGTGAAGCCTCGGGAGGGCTGGGGAATGAGCAGTTCTTC
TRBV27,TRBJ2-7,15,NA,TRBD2,CASSFWASGSHEQYF,TGTGCCAGCAGTTTCTGGGCTAGCGGTTCCCACGAGCAGTACTTC
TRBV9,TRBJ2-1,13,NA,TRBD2,CASGQGLGNEQFF,TGTGCTAGCGGGCAAGGTCTCGGCAATGAGCAGTTCTTC
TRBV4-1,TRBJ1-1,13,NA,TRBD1,CASSPDRETEAFF,TGCGCCAGCAGCCCCGACAGGGAGACTGAAGCTTTCTTT
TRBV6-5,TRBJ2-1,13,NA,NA,CASSYSRYNEQFF,TGTGCCAGCAGTTACTCGAGGTACAATGAGCAGTTCTTC
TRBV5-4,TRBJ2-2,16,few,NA,CASSLAVGRETGELFF,TGTGCCAGCAGCTTGGCCGTCGGCAGGGAAACCGGGGAGCTGTTTTTT
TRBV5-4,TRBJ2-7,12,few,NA,CASSGGASEQYF,TGTGCCAGCAGCGGGGGGGCATCGGAGCAGTACTTC
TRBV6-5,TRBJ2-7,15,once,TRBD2,CASSPHSGTKYEQYF,TGTGCCAGCAGCCCTCATAGCGGGACAAAATACGAGCAGTACTTC
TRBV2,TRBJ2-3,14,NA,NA,CASESESSTDTQYF,TGTGCCAGCGAGTCTGAGTCTAGCACAGATACGCAGTATTTT
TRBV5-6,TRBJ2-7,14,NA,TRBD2,CASSLSLAGGEQYF,TGTGCCAGCAGCTTGTCACTAGCGGGAGGTGAGCAGTACTTC
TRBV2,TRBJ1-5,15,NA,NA,CASSEVQGYNQPQHF,TGTGCCAGCAGTGAAGTCCAGGGGTACAATCAGCCCCAGCATTTT
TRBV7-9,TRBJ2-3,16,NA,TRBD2,CASSSPLAGGPDTQYF,TGTGCCAGCAGCTCACCCCTAGCGGGAGGGCCTGATACGCAGTATTTT
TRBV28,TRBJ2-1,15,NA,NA,CASRSRDGSYNEQFF,TGTGCCAGCAGATCCCGGGACGGCTCCTACAATGAGCAGTTCTTC
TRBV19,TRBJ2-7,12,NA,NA,CAGCTCGDEQYF,TGTGCCGGCTGTACATGTGGTGACGAGCAGTACTTC
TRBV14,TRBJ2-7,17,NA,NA,CASSQAPQGRTSYEQYF,TGTGCCAGCAGCCAAGCCCCACAGGGCAGAACCTCCTACGAGCAGTACTTC
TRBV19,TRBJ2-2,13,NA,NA,CASRDPMGGELFF,TGTGCCAGTAGGGACCCGATGGGCGGGGAGCTGTTTTTT
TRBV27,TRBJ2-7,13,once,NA,CASSTLGAYEQYF,TGTGCCAGCAGTACCTTGGGGGCCTACGAGCAGTACTTC
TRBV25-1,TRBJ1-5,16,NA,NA,CASSPRGEYSNQPQHF,TGTGCCAGCAGCCCGAGGGGGGAATATAGCAATCAGCCCCAGCATTTT
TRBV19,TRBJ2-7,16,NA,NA,CATAPQEQGATYEQYF,TGTGCCACCGCCCCCCAGGAGCAGGGCGCGACCTACGAGCAGTACTTC
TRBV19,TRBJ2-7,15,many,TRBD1,CASSPGQGYAYEQYF,TGTGCCAGTAGTCCGGGACAGGGGTACGCCTACGAGCAGTACTTC
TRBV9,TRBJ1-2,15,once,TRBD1,CASSVFGTGNYGYTF,TGTGCCAGCAGCGTATTTGGGACAGGCAACTATGGCTACACCTTC
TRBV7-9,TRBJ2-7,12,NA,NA,CASSLGDYEQYF,TGTGCCAGCAGCTTAGGTGACTACGAGCAGTACTTC
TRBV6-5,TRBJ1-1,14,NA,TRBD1,CASSDGTGWNEAFF,TGTGCCAGCAGTGACGGGACAGGGTGGAATGAAGCTTTCTTT
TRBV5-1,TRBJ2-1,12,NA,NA,CASSLIPREQFF,TGCGCCAGCAGCTTGATCCCGAGAGAGCAGTTCTTC
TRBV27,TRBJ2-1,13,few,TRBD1,CASSPSGGNEQFF,TGTGCCAGCAGCCCATCAGGGGGCAATGAGCAGTTCTTC
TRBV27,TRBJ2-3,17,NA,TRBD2,CASSYGLAGVLRDTQYF,TGTGCCAGCAGTTACGGACTAGCGGGAGTTCTTAGGGATACGCAGTATTTT
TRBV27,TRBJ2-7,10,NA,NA,CASSHWEQYF,TGTGCCAGCAGTCACTGGGAGCAGTACTTC
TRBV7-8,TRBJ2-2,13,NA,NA,CASSPLSAGELFF,TGTGCCAGCAGTCCTCTTTCCGCCGGGGAGCTGTTTTTT
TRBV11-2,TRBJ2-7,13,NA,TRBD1,CASSWDRVREQYF,TGTGCCAGCAGTTGGGACAGGGTGAGGGAGCAGTACTTC
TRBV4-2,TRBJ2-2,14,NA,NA,CASSQEASAGELFF,TGTGCCAGCAGCCAAGAGGCTTCGGCCGGGGAGCTGTTTTTT
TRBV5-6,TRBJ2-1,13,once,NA,CASSPTIYNEQFF,TGTGCCAGCAGCCCGACCATCTACAATGAGCAGTTCTTC
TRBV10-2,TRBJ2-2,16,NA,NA,CASSPSPGNHAGELFF,TGCGCCAGCAGCCCGTCACCGGGAAACCATGCCGGGGAGCTGTTTTTT
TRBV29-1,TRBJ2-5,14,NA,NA,CSVARVAVQETQYF,TGCAGCGTGGCTAGGGTAGCGGTCCAAGAGACCCAGTACTTC
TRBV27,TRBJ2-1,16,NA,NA,CASSLVGQPSYNEQFF,TGTGCCAGCAGTTTGGTCGGACAGCCCTCCTACAATGAGCAGTTCTTC
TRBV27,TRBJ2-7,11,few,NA,CASSGGYEQYF,TGTGCCAGCAGTGGGGGCTACGAGCAGTACTTC
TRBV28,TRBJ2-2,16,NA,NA,CASTPVVVEGSGELFF,TGTGCCAGCACCCCGGTGGTGGTGGAGGGCTCCGGGGAGCTGTTTTTT
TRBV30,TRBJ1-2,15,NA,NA,CAWSVGQGGDYGYTF,TGTGCCTGGAGTGTAGGGCAGGGTGGAGATTATGGCTACACCTTC
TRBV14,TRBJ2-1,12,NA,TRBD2,CASSLSGTMQFF,TGTGCCAGCAGCCTGTCCGGGACTATGCAGTTCTTC
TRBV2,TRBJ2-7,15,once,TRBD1,CASSHPGQGIYEQYF,TGTGCCAGCAGCCACCCTGGACAGGGGATCTACGAGCAGTACTTC